The clone carrying this T cell receptor beta chain was observed at least ten times. Antigen: not known. This sample is drawn from a study of response to subunit inactivated influenza vaccine. Study results and caveats: The authors suggested that few new T cells are recruited per seasonal influenza vaccination.

The CDR3 runs to 13 residues. J lost 4 bases, V lost 8 bases, and 6 bases had no gene match. TCRdb re-called the RT-PCR reads through MiXCR, storing one row per CDR3 protein. The sample holds over 650,000 distinct CDR3 sequences, less than 20% seen once. The clonotype was recovered from a man in his forties or fifties who received an inactivated influenza vaccine. The input for sequencing was PBMCs from blood, taken 5 to 6 days after vaccination. The chain uses TRBV12-3 or TRBV12-4 and TRBJ2-3, with 7 bases identical to TRBD2. CDR3 nucleotides: TGTGCCAGCTCGGCGGGGGTGGCAGATACGCAGTATTTT. Its translation: CASSAGVADTQYF.